Sequencing of this T cell receptor (beta chain) was carried out in a study of a mutant IDH1 vaccine in newly diagnosed glioma. About the research overall: Patients in the study were vaccinated eight times, receiving shots in weeks 1, 3, 5, 7, 11, 15, 19 and 23. The first vaccination came 4-6 weeks after radiotherapy alone, or with temozolomide cycles. Receipt of radiotherapy, temozolomide, or both preceded the study, and most received both. The study's findings and limits: Pseudoprogression appeared unlinked to shifts in leading peripheral T cell clonotypes.

The sample's time point: week 23, last vaccination. Vaccination comprised doses that each held 300 ug of mutant IDH1 20-mer peptide, plus topical imiquimod. In regard to this clone: Its cognate antigen is unknown.

The table came from immunoSEQ multiplex PCR; TCRdb's copy has only in-frame clones and leaves some out. The repertoire holds tens of thousands of clones, about 80% seen once, with 6.2% in the top ten. The input for sequencing was PBMCs, taken from a glioma patient whose treatment included an IDH1 peptide vaccine. The TCR originated in a man between 35 and 55 years old with glioma.

The CDR3 reads CAWSGRSAGGNQPQHF. The CDR3, as DNA: TGTGCCTGGAGCGGACGGTCCGCGGGGGGCAATCAGCCCCAGCATTTT. The chain combines TRBV30 with TRBJ1-5; TRBD1 is a possible D gene (5 bases). CDR1 GTSNPN and CDR2 SVGIG come from the germline V gene (reference sequence). The CDR3 totals 16 residues. The V end was cut by 3 bases, the J end by 2 bases, with 17 bases between.